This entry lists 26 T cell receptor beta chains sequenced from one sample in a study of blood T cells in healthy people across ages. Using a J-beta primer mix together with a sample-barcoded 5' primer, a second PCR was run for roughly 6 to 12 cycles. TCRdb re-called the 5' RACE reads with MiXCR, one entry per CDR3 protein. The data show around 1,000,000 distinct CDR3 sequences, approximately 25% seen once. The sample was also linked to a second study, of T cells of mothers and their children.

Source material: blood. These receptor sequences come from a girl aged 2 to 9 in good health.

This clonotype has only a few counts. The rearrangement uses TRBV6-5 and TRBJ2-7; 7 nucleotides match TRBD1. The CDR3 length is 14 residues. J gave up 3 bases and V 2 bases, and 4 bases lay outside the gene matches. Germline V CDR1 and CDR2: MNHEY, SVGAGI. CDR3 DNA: TGTGCCAGCAGTTACCTAGGACAGGACTACGAGCAGTACTTC. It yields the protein CASSYLGQDYEQYF.

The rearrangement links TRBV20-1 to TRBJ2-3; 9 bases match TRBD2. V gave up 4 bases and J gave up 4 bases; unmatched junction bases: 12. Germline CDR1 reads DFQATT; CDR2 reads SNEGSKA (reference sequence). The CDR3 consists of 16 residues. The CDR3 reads CSATFSAGGHADTQYF. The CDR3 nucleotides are TGCAGTGCTACTTTCTCGGCGGGGGGGCACGCAGATACGCAGTATTTT.

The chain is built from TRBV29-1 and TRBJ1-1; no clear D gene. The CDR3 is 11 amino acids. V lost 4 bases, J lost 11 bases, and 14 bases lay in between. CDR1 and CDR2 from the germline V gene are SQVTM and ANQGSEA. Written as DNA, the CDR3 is TGCAGCGTTGGGGCGGACCAAGGGGCTTTCTTT. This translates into CSVGADQGAFF.

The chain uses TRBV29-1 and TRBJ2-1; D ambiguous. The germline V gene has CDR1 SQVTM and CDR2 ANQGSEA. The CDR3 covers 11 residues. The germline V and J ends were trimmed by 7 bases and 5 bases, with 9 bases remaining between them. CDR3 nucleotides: TGCAGCGCCCAGCCCGACAATGAGCAGTTCTTC. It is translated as CSAQPDNEQFF.

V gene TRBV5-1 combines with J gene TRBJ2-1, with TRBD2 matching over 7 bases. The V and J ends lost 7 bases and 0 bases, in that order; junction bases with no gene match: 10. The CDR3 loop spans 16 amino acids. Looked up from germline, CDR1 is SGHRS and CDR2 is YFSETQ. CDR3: CASSLADLSSYNEQFF. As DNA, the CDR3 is TGCGCCAGCTCCCTAGCGGACTTGAGCTCCTACAATGAGCAGTTCTTC.

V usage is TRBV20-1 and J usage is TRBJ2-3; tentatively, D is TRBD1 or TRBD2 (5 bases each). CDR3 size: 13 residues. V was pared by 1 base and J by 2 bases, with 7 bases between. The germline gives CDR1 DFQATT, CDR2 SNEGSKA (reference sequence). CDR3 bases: TGCAGTGCTAGAGGGGACGACACAGATACGCAGTATTTT. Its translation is CSARGDDTDTQYF.

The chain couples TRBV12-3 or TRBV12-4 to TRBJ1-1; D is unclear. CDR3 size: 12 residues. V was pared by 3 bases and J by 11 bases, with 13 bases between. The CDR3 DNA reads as TGTGCCAGCAGTTTGCGGCCCGAGCCGGCTTTCTTT. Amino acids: CASSLRPEPAFF.

CDR3 region: CSVGTSGWQETQYF. The CDR3 DNA follows: TGCAGCGTCGGGACTAGCGGGTGGCAAGAGACCCAGTACTTC. V and J are TRBV29-1 and TRBJ2-5; 12 bases fit TRBD2. The CDR3 runs 14 residues. Germline CDR1 reads SQVTM; CDR2 reads ANQGSEA. V dropped 6 bases and J dropped 2; count of bases not matched to a gene: 4.

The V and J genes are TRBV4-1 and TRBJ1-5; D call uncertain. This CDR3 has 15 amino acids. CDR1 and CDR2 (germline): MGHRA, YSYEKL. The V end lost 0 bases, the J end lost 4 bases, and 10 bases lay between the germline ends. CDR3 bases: TGCGCCAGCAGCCAAGAAGATTCAGATAATCAGCCCCAGCATTTT. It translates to CASSQEDSDNQPQHF.

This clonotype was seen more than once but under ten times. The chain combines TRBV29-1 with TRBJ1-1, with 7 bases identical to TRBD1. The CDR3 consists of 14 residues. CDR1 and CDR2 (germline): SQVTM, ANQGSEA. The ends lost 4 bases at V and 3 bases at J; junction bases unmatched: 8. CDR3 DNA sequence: TGCAGCGTTGTCGTTTGGGACAGACACACTGAAGCTTTCTTT. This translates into CSVVVWDRHTEAFF.

For the CDR3, the DNA is TGTGCAGTGGCAGATCAAACCACTGAAGCTTTCTTT. This translates into CAVADQTTEAFF. This sequence joins TRBV6-5 and TRBJ1-1; D call uncertain. The germline CDR1 and CDR2 sequences are MNHEY and SVGAGI. The CDR3 loop spans 12 amino acids.

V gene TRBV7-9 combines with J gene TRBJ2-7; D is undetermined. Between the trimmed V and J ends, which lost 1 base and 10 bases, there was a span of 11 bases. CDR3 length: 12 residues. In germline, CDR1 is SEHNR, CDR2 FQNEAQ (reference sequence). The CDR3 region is CASSLVGEGQYF. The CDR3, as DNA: TGTGCCAGCAGCTTAGTTGGAGAAGGACAGTACTTC.

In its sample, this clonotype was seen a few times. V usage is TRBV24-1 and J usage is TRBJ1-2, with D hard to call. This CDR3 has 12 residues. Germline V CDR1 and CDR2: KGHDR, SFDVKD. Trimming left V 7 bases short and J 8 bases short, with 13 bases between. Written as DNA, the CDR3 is TGTGCCACCAGCGAAGAAATCGGAGGCTACACCTTC. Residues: CATSEEIGGYTF.

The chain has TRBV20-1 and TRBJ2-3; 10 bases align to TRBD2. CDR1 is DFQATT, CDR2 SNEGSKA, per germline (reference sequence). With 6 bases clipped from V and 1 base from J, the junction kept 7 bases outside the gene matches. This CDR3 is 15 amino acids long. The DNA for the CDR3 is TGCAGTGCGGCCGGGACTAGCGCAGGCACAGATACGCAGTATTTT. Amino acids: CSAAGTSAGTDTQYF.

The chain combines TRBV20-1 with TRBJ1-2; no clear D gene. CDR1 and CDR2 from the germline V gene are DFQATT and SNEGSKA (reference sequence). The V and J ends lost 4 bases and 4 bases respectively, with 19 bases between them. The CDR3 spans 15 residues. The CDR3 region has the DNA TGCAGTGCTATGTGTTGGAGGGAGGCCAGCTATGGCTACACCTTC. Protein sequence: CSAMCWREASYGYTF.

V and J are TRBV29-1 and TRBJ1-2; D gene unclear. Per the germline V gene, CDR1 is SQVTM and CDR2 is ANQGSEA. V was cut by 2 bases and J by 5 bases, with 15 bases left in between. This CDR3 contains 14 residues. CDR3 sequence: CSVESGQFGYGYTF. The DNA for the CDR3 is TGCAGCGTTGAATCTGGGCAGTTCGGGTATGGCTACACCTTC. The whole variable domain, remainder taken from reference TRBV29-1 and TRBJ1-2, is SAVISQKPSRDICQRGTSLTIQCQVDSQVTMMFWYRQQPGQSLTLIATANQGSEATYESGFVIDKFPISRPNLTFSTLTVSNMSPEDSSIYLCSVESGQFGYGYTFGSGTRLTVV.

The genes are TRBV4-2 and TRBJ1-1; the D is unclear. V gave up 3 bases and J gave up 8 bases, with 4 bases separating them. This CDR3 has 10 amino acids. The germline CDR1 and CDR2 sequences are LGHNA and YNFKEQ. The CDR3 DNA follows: TGTGCCAGCAGCCACGGCGAAGCTTTCTTT. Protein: CASSHGEAFF.

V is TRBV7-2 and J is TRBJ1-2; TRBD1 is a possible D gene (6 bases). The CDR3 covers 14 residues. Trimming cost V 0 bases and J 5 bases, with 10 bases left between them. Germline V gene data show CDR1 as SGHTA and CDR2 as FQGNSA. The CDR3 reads CASSLAFQGYGYTF. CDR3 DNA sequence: TGTGCCAGCAGCTTAGCGTTCCAGGGGTATGGCTACACCTTC.

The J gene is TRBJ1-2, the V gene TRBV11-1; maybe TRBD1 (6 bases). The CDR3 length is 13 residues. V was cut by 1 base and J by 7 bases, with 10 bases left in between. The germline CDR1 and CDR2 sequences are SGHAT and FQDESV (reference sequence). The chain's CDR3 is CASSLDQGLGYTF. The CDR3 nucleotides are TGTGCCAGCAGCTTAGACCAGGGGCTTGGCTACACCTTC.

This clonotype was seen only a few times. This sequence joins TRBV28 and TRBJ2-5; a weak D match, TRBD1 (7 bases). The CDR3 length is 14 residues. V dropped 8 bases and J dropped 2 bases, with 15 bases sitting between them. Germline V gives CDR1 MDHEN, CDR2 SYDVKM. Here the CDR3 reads CASGQQGGQETQYF. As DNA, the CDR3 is TGTGCCAGCGGACAGCAGGGGGGACAAGAGACCCAGTACTTC.

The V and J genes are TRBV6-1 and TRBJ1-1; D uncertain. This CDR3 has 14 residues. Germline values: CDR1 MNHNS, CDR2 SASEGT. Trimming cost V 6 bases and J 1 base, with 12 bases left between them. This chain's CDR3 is CASRAPIPNTEAFF. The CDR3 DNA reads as TGTGCCAGCAGGGCCCCGATTCCGAACACTGAAGCTTTCTTT.

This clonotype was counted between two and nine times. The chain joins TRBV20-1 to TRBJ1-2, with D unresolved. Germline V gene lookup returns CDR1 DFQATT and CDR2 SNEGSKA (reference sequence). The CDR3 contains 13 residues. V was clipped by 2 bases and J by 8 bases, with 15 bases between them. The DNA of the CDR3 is TGCAGTGCTAGAAGGGCCTTGCCCACGGGCTACACCTTC. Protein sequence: CSARRALPTGYTF.

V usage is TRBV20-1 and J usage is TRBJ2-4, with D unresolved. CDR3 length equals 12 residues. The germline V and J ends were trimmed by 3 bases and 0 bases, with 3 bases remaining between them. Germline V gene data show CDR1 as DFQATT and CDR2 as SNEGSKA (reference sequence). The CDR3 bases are TGCAGTGCTAGGGAAGCCAAAAACATTCAGTACTTC. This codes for CSAREAKNIQYF.

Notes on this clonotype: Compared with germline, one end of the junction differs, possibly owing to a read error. Written as DNA, the CDR3 is TGCAGCATTGAGGGGCGCCAAGAGACCCAGTACTTC. Its protein is CSIEGRQETQYF. The V and J genes are TRBV29-1 and TRBJ2-5; TRBD1 or TRBD2 may be the D gene (5 bases each). Germline V CDR1 and CDR2: SQVTM, ANQGSEA. The CDR3 is 12 residues long.

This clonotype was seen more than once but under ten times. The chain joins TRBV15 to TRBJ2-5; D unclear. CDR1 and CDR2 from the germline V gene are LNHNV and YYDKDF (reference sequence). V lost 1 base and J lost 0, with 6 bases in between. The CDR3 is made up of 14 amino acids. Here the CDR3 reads CATSRGAYQETQYF. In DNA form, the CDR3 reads TGTGCCACCAGCAGAGGAGCGTACCAAGAGACCCAGTACTTC.

This chain's CDR3 is CSAPQGYEQYF. DNA for the CDR3: TGCAGTGCCCCTCAGGGCTACGAGCAGTACTTC. The chain is built from TRBV20-1 and TRBJ2-7, with D perhaps TRBD1 (5 bases). The CDR3 sequence is 11 residues long. Germline V gives CDR1 DFQATT, CDR2 SNEGSKA (reference sequence). V lost 6 bases, J lost 3 bases, and 9 bases lay in between.